The sequence of this T cell receptor (beta chain) was determined in a study of beta chain features in type 1 diabetes. Study observations and caveats: Reduced insertions and increased deletions marked VDJ junctions in type 1 diabetes patients. Naive, central memory and Treg TCRB repertoires seemed to resemble each other more closely in patients than they did in healthy donors. Moderately but significantly shorter TCRB CDR3s were found in Type 1 diabetes patients in all four CD4+ subsets.

As to this clone: Antigen: not known.

As every portion of the isolated RNA was reverse transcribed, the sequencing read expressed TCRB transcripts. Clones were read by immunoSEQ multiplex PCR, and TCRdb kept only the in-frame ones, dropping some. The table includes more than 250,000 clones, roughly 13% detected once. CD45RO/CCR7/CD25/CD127/CD95/CD27 separated CD4+ naive, central memory, regulatory and stem cell-like memory cells by sorting. The V and J ends lost 9 bases and 4 bases respectively, with 16 bases between them. The CDR3 has 13 residues. The germline V gene has CDR1 SGHRS and CDR2 YFSETQ. Sequencing was carried out using naive CD4+ T cells from blood. The V gene is TRBV5-1, the J gene TRBJ1-1; perhaps TRBD1 as D (5 bases). The TCR was taken from a man between 25 and 39 years old with type 1 diabetes. The CDR3 DNA reads as TGCGCCACCTCGGCGGGGGATGGCACTGAAGCTTTCTTT. It codes for CATSAGDGTEAFF.